These 5 T cell receptor beta chains originate from one sample sequenced in a study of T-cell memory formation after mild COVID-19. TCRdb re-called the 5' RACE reads through MiXCR, storing one row per CDR3 protein. The sample lists 500,000 to 550,000 distinct CDR3 sequences, roughly 21% occurring once. Sequencing was carried out using PBMCs or a T cell subset sorted from them (not recorded which). The receptors were sampled from an adult woman who had mild COVID-19 (a few samples of this study predate the infection). Cell type and time point are not known.

This rearrangement joins TRBV7-9 to TRBJ2-3; D gene ambiguous. The V end was cut by 0 bases, the J end by 0 bases, with 16 bases between. Germline CDR1 SEHNR, CDR2 FQNEAQ (reference sequence). CDR3 length: 18 amino acids. The CDR3 DNA follows: TGTGCCAGCAGCTTAGCAGGAATTGGGGTTGTCAGCACAGATACGCAGTATTTT. It yields the protein CASSLAGIGVVSTDTQYF.

The chain combines TRBV27 with TRBJ2-3; D is undetermined. CDR3 length: 14 amino acids. Germline V gene data show CDR1 as MNHEY and CDR2 as SMNVEV (reference sequence). V gave up 2 bases and J gave up 4 bases, with 10 bases separating them. In nucleotides, the CDR3 is TGTGCCAGCAGTTTAAACAGTCGGCCAGATACGCAGTATTTT. As protein: CASSLNSRPDTQYF.

The chain has TRBV12-3 or TRBV12-4 and TRBJ2-3; 10 bases are a match to TRBD1. This CDR3 is 15 amino acids long. V was pared by 3 bases and J by 5 bases, with 5 bases of the junction left unmatched. The CDR3 nucleotides are TGTGCCAGCAGTTTCCGACAGGGGGCCGTAGATACGCAGTATTTT. Translation gives CASSFRQGAVDTQYF.

This clonotype has ten or more counts. V is TRBV24-1 and J is TRBJ2-3, with 7 bases that match TRBD1. Germline trimming cut 9 bases from V and 2 bases from J; bases unmatched to any gene: 7. Germline V CDR1 and CDR2: KGHDR, SFDVKD. The CDR3 contains 14 residues. CDR3 coding DNA: TGTGCCACCGCGCACAGGGGTACCACAGATACGCAGTATTTT. Its protein is CATAHRGTTDTQYF.

This chain connects TRBV5-6 to TRBJ2-3, with unresolved D. The CDR3 is 11 amino acids. V lost 3 bases to trimming and J lost 7 bases, with 6 bases between them. Per germline, CDR1 SGHDT and CDR2 YYEEEE. CDR3 amino acids: CASSSSYTQYF. In nucleotides, the CDR3 is TGTGCCAGCAGCTCCTCTTATACGCAGTATTTT.